This T cell receptor (beta chain) emerged from a study of OX40 agonist ivuxolimab in advanced cancers. Across the whole study: Hepatocellular carcinoma, melanoma, renal cell or head and neck cancer occurred in dose-escalation patients.

The data were produced by immunoSEQ multiplex PCR, yet TCRdb's version contains in-frame clones alone and is incomplete. Of roughly 48,000 clones detected, 80% to 90% appear once; the ten largest clones hold roughly 31%. The receptor comes from an adult with an advanced solid tumor such as melanoma, head and neck, liver or kidney cancer. This material consisted of CD4+ or CD8+ T cells sorted from blood, taken in a trial of the OX40 agonist ivuxolimab.

This CDR3 reads CASSVSRGTYEQYF. In nucleotides, the CDR3 is TGTGCCAGCAGCGTAAGTCGGGGCACCTACGAGCAGTACTTC. This chain links TRBV9 with TRBJ2-7; D possibly matches TRBD1 or TRBD2 (5 bases each). Per the germline V gene, CDR1 is SGDLS and CDR2 is YYNGEE. CDR3 length equals 14 residues. V shed 1 base and J shed 2 bases, with 10 bases lying between them.